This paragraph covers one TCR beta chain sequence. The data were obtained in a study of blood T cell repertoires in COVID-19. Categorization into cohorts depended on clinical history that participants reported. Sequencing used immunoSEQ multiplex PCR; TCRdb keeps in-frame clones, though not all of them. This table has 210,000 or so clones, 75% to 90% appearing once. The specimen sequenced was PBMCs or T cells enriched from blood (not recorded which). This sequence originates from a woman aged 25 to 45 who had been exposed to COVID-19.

CDR3 nucleotides: TGTGCCTGGAGTTTACTAGGACAGCCAAACTATGGCTACACCTTC. It encodes CAWSLLGQPNYGYTF. J is TRBJ1-2 and V is TRBV30; tentative D call: TRBD1 (6 bases). Per the germline V gene, CDR1 is GTSNPN and CDR2 is SVGIG (reference sequence). The CDR3 has 15 amino acids. Trimming removed 2 bases at V and 2 bases at J, with 15 bases between.